These T cell receptor beta chains were read from a single sample in a study of a mutant IDH1 vaccine in newly diagnosed glioma. Assay used: immunoSEQ multiplex PCR; TCRdb lists only in-frame clones, some missing. The repertoire holds 70,000 to 90,000 clones, with roughly nine tenths as singletons. What these receptors recognize is not known. Sequences were derived from PBMCs, sampled from a glioma patient whose treatment included an IDH1 peptide vaccine. Receptors originate from a woman between 45 and 60 years old with glioma. Both conserved end residues are part of each CDR3. A D gene is named only where the DNA matches it firmly. Clone size is shown for a subset of rows, as once, few, many or a class of expanded clone.

>-|-|TRBJ2-1|TRBV27
TGTGCCAGCACCATACGGGACCCTGCTTACAATGAGCAGTTCTTC
CASTIRDPAYNEQFF
>-|TRBD2|TRBJ2-7|TRBV30
TGTGCCTGGGGACCTCGGGGGACTAGCGGGCCCTCCTACGAGCAGTACTTC
CAWGPRGTSGPSYEQYF
>-|TRBD2|TRBJ2-5|TRBV9
TGTGCCAGCAGCGTACAAGCGGGAGGGCAAGAGACCCAGTACTTC
CASSVQAGGQETQYF
>-|TRBD1|TRBJ2-7|TRBV28
TGTGCCAGCATGGGGGACAGGGCCGGATCCTACGAGCAGTACTTC
CASMGDRAGSYEQYF
>-|-|TRBJ2-3|TRBV28
TGTGCCAGCAGTTTTGTGAGCACAGATACGCAGTATTTT
CASSFVSTDTQYF
>once|-|TRBJ2-2|TRBV27
TGTGCCAGCAGTTTTTTAGCGGACACCGGGGAGCTGTTTTTT
CASSFLADTGELFF
>-|-|TRBJ2-1|TRBV4-1
TGCGCCAGCAGCCAAGATAGGACAGTGATCTCCTACAATGAGCAGTTCTTC
CASSQDRTVISYNEQFF
>-|-|TRBJ2-7|TRBV4-1
TGCGCCAGCAGCCAAGATCTTCAGCGACTCTCCTACGAGCAGTACTTC
CASSQDLQRLSYEQYF
>-|TRBD1|TRBJ2-3|TRBV4-2
TGTGCCAGCAGCCATCAGGGGGCGCGTTATACAGATACGCAGTATTTT
CASSHQGARYTDTQYF
>-|-|TRBJ1-5|TRBV6-5
TGTGCCAGCAGACCAGACTCCAGAAGCAATCAGCCCCAGCATTTT
CASRPDSRSNQPQHF
>-|-|TRBJ2-5|TRBV20-1
TGCAGTGCCGCCTCGGAGACCCAGTACTTC
CSAASETQYF
>-|-|TRBJ1-1|TRBV5-1
TGCGCCAGCAGCAGGGAGGCGGGAAGGCACACTGAAGCTTTCTTT
CASSREAGRHTEAFF
>-|-|TRBJ2-1|TRBV5-1
TGCGCCAGCAGCTTCTCGAACGGGGTGGATGAGCAGTTCTTC
CASSFSNGVDEQFF
>-|-|TRBJ2-5|TRBV19
TGTGCCAGCCGAGACGGCGGGCAAGAGACCCAGTACTTC
CASRDGGQETQYF
>few|-|TRBJ2-7|TRBV21-1
TGTGCCAGCAGCAAGGAAAATGACAGGGGGCGATACGAGCAGTACTTC
CASSKENDRGRYEQYF
>-|-|TRBJ1-3|TRBV6-6
TGTGCCAGCAGACTACAGTTCTCCGGAAACACCATATATTTT
CASRLQFSGNTIYF
>-|-|TRBJ1-6|TRBV28
TGTGCCAGCAGTGACGGAATCTATAATTCACCCCTCCACTTT
CASSDGIYNSPLHF
>-|TRBD1|TRBJ2-5|TRBV30
TGTGCCTGGAGTGTACAGGGGGAGCCCCAAGAGACCCAGTACTTC
CAWSVQGEPQETQYF
>once|-|TRBJ2-3|TRBV7-6
TGTGCCAGCAGCCCGTCCGGGACCCGTACAGATACGCAGTATTTT
CASSPSGTRTDTQYF
>-|-|TRBJ2-1|TRBV6-1
TGTGCCAGCGCTGACGGGATCGGGGATGAGCAGTTCTTC
CASADGIGDEQFF
>-|-|TRBJ2-1|TRBV7-9
TGTGCCAGCAGCTTAGGGACTTACAATGAGCAGTTCTTC
CASSLGTYNEQFF
>-|-|TRBJ1-2|TRBV19
TGTGCCAGTAGTATAGATAAAACAGCTAGCTACTCGAACTATGGCTACACCTTC
CASSIDKTASYSNYGYTF
>-|TRBD1|TRBJ1-6|TRBV5-1
TGCGCCAGCAGCGGGGACAGGGAACTGAATTCACCCCTCCACTTT
CASSGDRELNSPLHF
>-|-|TRBJ2-3|TRBV7-3
TGTGCCAGCAGCGTCGACCAACGGGATACGCAGTATTTT
CASSVDQRDTQYF
>few|-|TRBJ2-2|TRBV9
TGTGCCAGCAGCCAAGAGGGCAGATACACCGGGGAGCTGTTTTTT
CASSQEGRYTGELFF
>-|TRBD2|TRBJ2-1|TRBV10-2
TGCGCCAGCAGAAGACTAGCGGACTACAATGAGCAGTTCTTC
CASRRLADYNEQFF
>once|TRBD2|TRBJ2-7|TRBV10-1
TGCGCCAGCAGTGACTTTGGCACTAGCGGGATCTACGAGCAGTACTTC
CASSDFGTSGIYEQYF
>-|-|TRBJ1-5|TRBV5-1
TGCGCCAGCAGCGAGGGTAAGAGCAATCAGCCCCAGCATTTT
CASSEGKSNQPQHF
>-|TRBD2|TRBJ2-5|TRBV11-3
TGTGCCAGCAGCCTCGGACTAGCGGTACAAGAGACCCAGTACTTC
CASSLGLAVQETQYF
>-|TRBD1|TRBJ2-5|TRBV28
TGTGCCAGCAGTTTTTTGAAGGGGGCCCCAGAGACCCAGTACTTC
CASSFLKGAPETQYF
>-|TRBD1|TRBJ2-7|TRBV18
TGTGCCAGCTCACCGGACAGGGTCGAGCAGTACTTC
CASSPDRVEQYF
>-|-|TRBJ2-7|TRBV10-3
TGTGCCATCGGGGGGTCTACAGTAAGGTCCCTAGAGCAGTACTTC
CAIGGSTVRSLEQYF
>-|-|TRBJ1-1|TRBV28
TGTGCCAGCAGGAATTTGAACACTGAAGCTTTCTTT
CASRNLNTEAFF
>-|-|TRBJ2-5|TRBV5-8
TGTGCCAGCAGCCCCGGATGGGAGACCCAGTACTTC
CASSPGWETQYF
>-|-|TRBJ2-7|TRBV7-2
TGTGCCAGCAGCTTAGCGCGATTCTACGAGCAGTACTTC
CASSLARFYEQYF
>-|-|TRBJ2-5|TRBV6-5
TGTGCCAGCTCGCACCCACAAGAGACCCAGTACTTC
CASSHPQETQYF
>-|-|TRBJ1-5|TRBV9
TGTGCCAGCAGCGTAGGATATAATCAGCCCCAGCATTTT
CASSVGYNQPQHF
>few|TRBD1|TRBJ1-4|TRBV30
TGTGCCTGGAGTGAGGGCAGGGGGTATGAAAAACTGTTTTTT
CAWSEGRGYEKLFF
>-|-|TRBJ1-1|TRBV28
TGTGCCAGCATCGGGGGTGGAGGCACTGAAGCTTTCTTT
CASIGGGGTEAFF
>-|-|TRBJ2-2|TRBV6-6
TGTGCCAGCAGTTACGACCACGTCCCCGGGGAGCTGTTTTTT
CASSYDHVPGELFF